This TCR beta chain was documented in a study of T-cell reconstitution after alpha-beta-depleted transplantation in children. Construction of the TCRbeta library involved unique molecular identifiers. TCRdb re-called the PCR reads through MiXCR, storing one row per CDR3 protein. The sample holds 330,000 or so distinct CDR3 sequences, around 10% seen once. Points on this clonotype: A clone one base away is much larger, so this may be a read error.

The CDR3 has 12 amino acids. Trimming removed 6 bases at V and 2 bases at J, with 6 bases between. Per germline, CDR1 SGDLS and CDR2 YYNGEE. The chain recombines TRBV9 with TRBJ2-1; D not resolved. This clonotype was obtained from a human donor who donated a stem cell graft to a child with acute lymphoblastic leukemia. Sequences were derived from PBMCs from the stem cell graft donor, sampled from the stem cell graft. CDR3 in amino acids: CASIPTYNEQFF. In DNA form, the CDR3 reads TGTGCCAGCATCCCCACCTACAATGAGCAGTTCTTC.